This TCR beta chain was retrieved from a study of blood T cell repertoires in COVID-19 (TCRdb year 2020). Broadly, across the study: Samples from collaborators originated in the United States, Italy and Spain and spanned both the acute and convalescent phases of COVID-19. The prospective study material was composed of cDNA or gDNA derived from T cells, B-cell-depleted T cells, or PBMCs. Subjects who had been exposed to COVID-19, were actively infected with it, or had recovered from it provided the deeply sampled blood TCRbeta repertoires that made up the dataset. The repertoires were released in a freely available public database intended as a resource for research on the immune response to SARS-CoV-2. Samples came from the ongoing ImmuneRACE study (first 160 participants) plus 1,254 subjects from 6 global collaborators. Nearly every sample came with metadata listing a de-identified subject ID, COVID-19 status, age in years and sex. HLA class I and class II types, where available, came from metadata supplied by the sample provider rather than from assay-based typing.

Note on this clone: The antigen it binds to is not known. No base-level quality is on record; no much larger clone is a single base apart.

TCRbeta CDR3 regions were amplified from genomic DNA by means of the immunoSEQ Assay, a bias-controlled multiplex PCR. The paper's data handling went like this. Within the assay, amplification of reference gene primers was used to estimate how many nucleated cells each sample contained. To quantify the absolute abundance of each unique TCRbeta CDR3 rearrangement, sequence reads were collapsed and filtered. For each sample, productive Simpson clonality was calculated by taking the square root of Simpson's diversity index across productive rearrangements. TCRdb provides this immuneACCESS table in a form limited to in-frame rearrangements. Some clones are lacking; in checked studies, under half of them reflect an unresolved V gene, and why the rest are absent is not known. The V and J calls and the clone size are those of that table, but D and trimming were determined from the DNA. A total of a few hundred thousand clones appear in this sample, roughly 86% of them only once. Approximately 1% of the sample goes to the ten largest clones.

Participants in the prospective study were aged roughly 18 to 90 years, lived in more than 20 United States geographic areas, and enrolled through a virtual design. In the prospective study, cohorts were assigned on the basis of participant-reported clinical history obtained from a screening survey and a study questionnaire. For ImmuneRACE Cohort 3, a participant was defined as recovered based on two consecutive negative NP/OP PCR tests, clearance by a healthcare professional, or resolution of symptoms. In the prospective study, whole blood, serum and a nasopharyngeal or oropharyngeal swab were collected from each participant by mobile phlebotomists. Over a roughly two-month period, participants in the prospective study had the option of providing additional blood draws and questionnaires. Blood samples from the prospective study were shipped frozen or at room temperature prior to DNA extraction.

On the study overall, not on this receptor specifically: The quantity of clinical and demographic metadata differed by source and by participant and was supplied without curation.

This TCR was recovered from a woman in her thirties who had recovered from COVID-19. Sequenced sample: PBMCs or T cells enriched from blood (not recorded which).

The DNA sequence follows: TGTGCCAGCAGTTGGGGGGGCGGACAGCCCCAGCATTTT. Its product reads: CASSWGGGQPQHF. Recombination joined TRBV12-3 or TRBV12-4 with TRBJ1-5; 6 matching bases give a weak D call of TRBD1. V drops 4 bases and J drops 7 bases, leaving 11 bases in between. From the cysteine through the phenylalanine, the CDR3 covers 13 amino acids. The entry retains the CDR3 DNA only, 39 bases that are in frame from base 1.